These 11 T cell receptor beta chains originate from one sample sequenced in a study of T cell repertoires in cytomegalovirus infection. TCRdb fed the reads into MiXCR, producing one record per CDR3 protein. The sample has 700,000 to 950,000 distinct CDR3 sequences; about 30% are singletons. For these receptors, no antigen is known. The specimen was cultured CD8+ T cells from PBMCs, collected from culture after CMV antigen stimulation. Receptors originate from a human donor in good health (CMV status not recorded). Some clones in this sample may be carry-over from other donors' samples.

About this clonotype: This sequence may be a read error, since a much larger clone differs from it by one base. This chain links TRBV7-9 with TRBJ2-7; weak D call: TRBD2 (5 bases). Looked up from germline, CDR1 is SEHNR and CDR2 is FQNEAQ (reference sequence). This CDR3 has 15 residues. Here the CDR3 DNA reads TGTGCCAACAGCTTAGATCGGGATCCGGGGTACGAGCAGTACTTC. Its protein product is CANSLDRDPGYEQYF.

The J gene is TRBJ2-1, the V gene TRBV27; TRBD2 matches 14 bases. Germline V gene data show CDR1 as MNHEY and CDR2 as SMNVEV (reference sequence). Trimming cost V 8 bases and J 7 bases; bases outside gene matches: 1. This CDR3 contains 13 residues. CDR3 bases: TGTGCCAGCGGGACTAGCGGGAGTAATGAGCAGTTCTTC. It specifies CASGTSGSNEQFF.

The count of this clonotype is one. CDR3 region: CASSLMDRDETQYF. The CDR3 bases are TGTGCCAGCAGCTTAATGGACAGGGACGAGACCCAGTACTTC. The gene calls are TRBV7-6 and TRBJ2-5, with 8 bases identical to TRBD1. The length of the CDR3 is 14 residues. After removal of 2 bases from V and 5 bases from J, the junction contained 4 bases not matched to a gene. The germline V gene has CDR1 SGHVS and CDR2 FNYEAQ.

This clonotype has only one observation. This chain connects TRBV7-6 to TRBJ2-7, with D uncertain. Germline V gives CDR1 SGHVS, CDR2 FNYEAQ. CDR3 size: 15 residues. Here the CDR3 DNA reads TGTGTCAGCAGCGCAAGCCTGGGCAACTCCTACGAGCAGTACGTC. Amino acid sequence: CVSSASLGNSYEQYV.

This rearrangement joins TRBV7-2 to TRBJ2-1; D ambiguous. The V gene's germline CDR1 is SGHTA and CDR2 FQGNSA. The CDR3 consists of 20 residues. V dropped 4 bases and J dropped 0 bases, with 25 bases sitting between them. CDR3: CASSSPARLLYLSSYNEQFF. For the CDR3, the DNA is TGTGCCAGCAGCTCCCCGGCGCGATTACTATACCTTAGCTCCTACAATGAGCAGTTCTTC.

The CDR3 DNA reads TGTGCCAGCAGCTACGGAGCGGAGGGCAATGAGCAGTTCTTC. Translated: CASSYGAEGNEQFF. V and J are TRBV7-2 and TRBJ2-1; a possible D gene is TRBD2 (6 bases). Germline CDR1 and CDR2: SGHTA and FQGNSA. With 4 bases removed from V and 6 bases from J, the gap between germline ends came to 13 bases. The CDR3 spans 14 residues. Together with reference TRBV7-2 and TRBJ2-1, the CDR3 gives the full variable domain: GAGVSQSPSNKVTEKGKDVELRCDPISGHTALYWYRQSLGQGLEFLIYFQGNSAPDKSGLPSDRFSAERTGGSVSTLTIQRTQQEDSAVYLCASSYGAEGNEQFFGPGTRLTVL.

The rearrangement links TRBV27 to TRBJ2-5, with D uncertain. The V end lost 6 bases, the J end lost 1 base, and 6 bases lay between the germline ends. Germline CDR1 MNHEY, CDR2 SMNVEV (reference sequence). CDR3 size: 12 residues. CDR3 loop: CASSNTQETQYF. The DNA of the CDR3 is TGTGCCAGCAGCAATACCCAAGAGACCCAGTACTTC.

This clonotype is a singleton in its sample. This chain connects TRBV27 to TRBJ2-7; no definite D call. CDR3 length equals 15 residues. Trimming stripped 5 bases from V and 0 bases from J, with 14 bases between. Germline assignment: CDR1 MNHEY and CDR2 SMNVEV (reference sequence). The CDR3 here is CASSPQGRASYEQYF. CDR3 coding DNA: TGTGCCAGCAGTCCGCAAGGTAGGGCCTCCTACGAGCAGTACTTC.

In this sample, this clonotype turned up many times. The J gene is TRBJ2-7, the V gene TRBV7-9, with unresolved D. Germline assignment: CDR1 SEHNR and CDR2 FQNEAQ (reference sequence). The germline V and J ends were trimmed by 1 base and 5 bases, with 6 bases remaining between them. The CDR3 loop spans 12 amino acids. CDR3 protein: CASSLEGNEQYF. The CDR3, as DNA: TGTGCCAGCAGCTTAGAAGGGAACGAGCAGTACTTC.

Ten or more counts support this clonotype. The chain uses TRBV7-9 and TRBJ2-5; 7 nucleotides align to TRBD1. The CDR3 has 15 residues. V gave up 3 bases and J gave up 1 base; unmatched junction bases: 5. The germline V gene encodes CDR1 SEHNR and CDR2 FQNEAQ (reference sequence). CDR3 loop: CASSLAGGRQETQYF. In DNA form, the CDR3 reads TGTGCCAGCAGCTTGGCAGGGGGACGCCAAGAGACCCAGTACTTC.

Here the CDR3 reads CASSAQFSGEGYTF. DNA for the CDR3: TGTGCCAGCAGCGCCCAGTTCTCAGGGGAGGGCTACACCTTC. The rearrangement joins TRBV7-9 to TRBJ1-2, with D perhaps TRBD1 (6 bases). CDR1 and CDR2 (germline): SEHNR, FQNEAQ (reference sequence). Trimming pared 5 bases from V and 8 bases from J, leaving 18 bases between. The CDR3 has 14 amino acids.